This note documents a single T cell receptor (beta chain) sequence. Its antigen remains unknown. The record originates from a study of cytomegalovirus exposure and HLA in healthy donors. Broader study findings: A few chains tied to CMV proved CMV antigen-specific in vitro.

Clones were read by immunoSEQ multiplex PCR, and TCRdb kept only the in-frame ones, dropping some. Of some 250,000 clones in the sample, around 91% were seen once. Trimming pared 4 bases from V and 15 bases from J, leaving 19 bases between. The CDR3 contains 13 residues. Germline CDR1 and CDR2: LNHDA and SQIVND (reference sequence). Sequencing was performed on PBMCs. The receptor comes from a woman younger than 45 in good health and CMV-seronegative. This rearrangement joins TRBV19 to TRBJ2-1; D is perhaps TRBD2 (6 bases). The CDR3 region is CASSTTFGGGGFF. The CDR3 DNA reads as TGTGCCAGTAGTACGACTTTTGGGGGAGGAGGGTTCTTC. The variable domain in full, completed from reference TRBV19 and TRBJ2-1, reads DGGITQSPKYLFRKEGQNVTLSCEQNLNHDAMYWYRQDPGQGLRLIYYSQIVNDFQKGDIAEGYSVSREKKESFPLTVTSAQKNPTAFYLCASSTTFGGGGFFGPGTRLTVL.